The 8 T cell receptor beta chains given below trace back to one sample, sequenced in a study of blood T cell repertoires in COVID-19 (dated by TCRdb to 2018 to 2021). The method was the immunoSEQ multiplex PCR assay. The table comes from immuneACCESS by way of TCRdb, which keeps in-frame sequences with V and J called. Part of the clones is missing from these tables; in studies checked, under half for an unresolved V gene and the rest for unknown reasons. The table for this sample lists 80,000 to 100,000 clones; over 70% of them were counted only once. Jointly, the top ten make up about 4.3% of the sample. Sequencing was done on a sample of peripheral blood. These receptors originate from a man aged 60 to 69 with acute or convalescent COVID-19.

This chain joins TRBV12-3 or TRBV12-4 and TRBJ1-1; D is possibly TRBD1 (5 bases). The length of the CDR3 is 13 residues. With 6 bases removed from V and 4 bases from J, the gap between germline ends came to 12 bases. For the CDR3, the DNA is TGTGCCAGCAGCCAACGGGGGTTCACTGAAGCTTTCTTT. Amino acids: CASSQRGFTEAFF.

CDR3 in amino acids: CASSGDSTYEQYF. The DNA of the CDR3 is TGTGCCAGCAGTGGGGACAGTACCTACGAGCAGTACTTC. The V gene is TRBV25-1, the J gene TRBJ2-7; 7 nucleotides agree with TRBD1. Germline trimming cut 4 bases from V and 2 bases from J; bases unmatched to any gene: 2. The CDR3 length is 13 residues. Germline loops: CDR1 MGHDK, CDR2 SYGVNS.

J is TRBJ1-1 and V is TRBV15; the match to TRBD1 covers 7 bases. The CDR3 totals 14 residues. Germline lookup yields CDR1 LNHNV and CDR2 YYDKDF (reference sequence). Trimming at V came to 4 bases and at J to 8 bases, leaving 10 bases not matched to a gene. The CDR3 reads CATSTGDRDGEAFF. CDR3 DNA: TGTGCCACCAGCACTGGAGACAGGGACGGAGAAGCTTTCTTT.

The V and J genes are TRBV2 and TRBJ2-3; D might be TRBD1 (5 bases). This CDR3 is built from 13 residues. V was cut by 7 bases and J by 7 bases, with 15 bases left in between. Germline V gene lookup returns CDR1 SNHLY and CDR2 FYNNEI. The CDR3 region has the DNA TGTGCCAGCATGGCAGGGTGGCTGAATACGCAGTATTTT. Its protein product is CASMAGWLNTQYF.

The chain recombines TRBV7-2 with TRBJ2-7; 8 bases agree with TRBD2. Losses at the gene ends were 2 bases for V and 0 bases for J; bases not matched to a gene: 6. The germline V gene encodes CDR1 SGHTA and CDR2 FQGNSA. The CDR3 has 16 amino acids. CDR3 nucleotide sequence: TGTGCCAGCAGCTTATACCCCGGGGGGGCCTCCTACGAGCAGTACTTC. Protein sequence: CASSLYPGGASYEQYF.

The chain couples TRBV5-1 to TRBJ2-7, with 7 bases identical to TRBD1. V trimming: 4 bases; J trimming: 3 bases; junction bases outside the gene matches: 7. CDR1 is SGHRS and CDR2 is YFSETQ in the germline V gene. The CDR3 is made up of 14 amino acids. This CDR3 is CASSPTGNNYEQYF. As DNA, the CDR3 is TGCGCCAGCAGCCCGACAGGGAATAACTACGAGCAGTACTTC.

The chain couples TRBV7-9 to TRBJ2-2, with 15 bases matching TRBD2. The CDR3 loop spans 18 amino acids. J was trimmed by 3 bases and V by 6 bases; bases with no gene match: 8. Germline CDR1 SEHNR, CDR2 FQNEAQ (reference sequence). The CDR3 loop is CASSRRTSGGADTGELFF. The CDR3 DNA reads TGTGCCAGCAGTCGCCGGACTAGCGGGGGGGCGGACACCGGGGAGCTGTTTTTT.

The genes are TRBV30 and TRBJ1-4, with 11 bases matching TRBD1. In germline, CDR1 is GTSNPN, CDR2 SVGIG (reference sequence). CDR3 length: 14 amino acids. Trimming at V came to 3 bases and at J to 5 bases, leaving 2 bases not matched to a gene. The CDR3 DNA reads as TGTGCCTGGAGGGACAGGGGGCGGAATGAAAAACTGTTTTTT. Amino acid sequence: CAWRDRGRNEKLFF. Complete variable domain (other parts from reference TRBV30 and TRBJ1-4): SQTIHQWPATLVQPVGSPLSLECTVEGTSNPNLYWYRQAAGRGLQLLFYSVGIGQISSEVPQNLSASRPQDRQFILSSKKLLLSDSGFYLCAWRDRGRNEKLFFGSGTQLSVL.